Each of the 28 T cell receptor beta chains below was sequenced from the same sample in a study of human T cells and chemical hapten exposure. MiXCR, run by TCRdb on the RACE reads, gives a single entry per CDR3 protein. The repertoire consists of 97,000 or so distinct CDR3 sequences, with 27% occurring once and the leading ten covering 10%. The time point was: patch test 3, about 24 weeks after DPC sensitization. Regarding treatment: therapeutic diphenylcyclopropenone sensitization with weekly scalp DPC. Sequencing used whole blood, obtained in connection with sensitization to the hapten diphenylcyclopropenone (DPC). Receptor source: a man aged 35-49 years with alopecia areata. Some clones in this sample may be carry-over from other donors' samples.

CDR3 sequence: CASSLAGVAYEQYF. As DNA, the CDR3 is TGTGCCAGCAGTTTAGCGGGAGTGGCCTACGAGCAGTACTTC. This chain links TRBV12-3 or TRBV12-4 with TRBJ2-7; TRBD2 might be the D (5 bases). Trimming cost V 0 bases and J 2 bases, with 8 bases left between them. The CDR3 sequence is 14 residues long.

This chain connects TRBV7-3 to TRBJ2-1; 14 positions match TRBD2. Germline V lookup: CDR1 SGHTA, CDR2 FQGTGA. CDR3 size: 16 residues. With 5 bases clipped from V and 8 bases from J, the junction kept 8 bases outside the gene matches. Here the CDR3 reads CASSPGTSGRRYEQFF. The DNA of the CDR3 is TGTGCCAGCAGCCCAGGGACTAGCGGGAGAAGGTATGAGCAGTTCTTC.

This chain connects TRBV7-9 to TRBJ2-3; 14 bases line up with TRBD2. Germline lookup yields CDR1 SEHNR and CDR2 FQNEAQ (reference sequence). There are 19 residues in the CDR3. Unmatched junction bases numbered 16, after V lost 5 bases and J lost 6 bases. In DNA form, the CDR3 reads TGTGCCAGCAGCACTCCCCGACGGGGGACTAGCGGGAGTGCGGATACGCAGTATTTT. Its protein product is CASSTPRRGTSGSADTQYF.

The chain is built from TRBV14 and TRBJ2-1; tentative D call: TRBD1 (7 bases). The length of the CDR3 is 16 residues. CDR1 and CDR2 from the germline V gene are SGHDN and FVKESK. The germline V and J ends were trimmed by 0 bases and 6 bases, with 15 bases remaining between them. DNA of the CDR3: TGTGCCAGCAGCCAAGATTCGGCCAGGGGGGTCAATGAGCAGTTCTTC. Its protein product is CASSQDSARGVNEQFF.

The CDR3 loop is CASSTPVRGLEQFF. CDR3 DNA: TGTGCCAGCAGCACCCCAGTCAGGGGGCTGGAGCAGTTCTTC. The genes are TRBV7-2 and TRBJ2-1; TRBD1 aligns across 8 bases. The CDR3 extends over 14 amino acids. CDR1 and CDR2 from the germline V gene are SGHTA and FQGNSA. Unmatched junction bases numbered 10, after V lost 5 bases and J lost 10 bases.

The sample holds a few counts of this clonotype. The chain couples TRBV7-8 to TRBJ2-3, with a possible D match to TRBD2 (6 bases). Trimming pared 3 bases from V and 5 bases from J, leaving 15 bases between. CDR1 and CDR2 (germline): SGHVS, FQNEAQ. The CDR3 runs to 15 residues. The CDR3 sequence is CASSFSPTRGDTQYF. CDR3 in DNA: TGTGCCAGCAGCTTCTCGCCGACTAGGGGAGATACGCAGTATTTT.

The V call is TRBV6-2 or TRBV6-3, the J call TRBJ1-5; D might be TRBD1 (6 bases). The V gene's germline CDR1 is MNHEY and CDR2 SVGEGT. The CDR3 loop spans 16 amino acids. Trimming took 0 bases from V and 1 from J, leaving 10 bases between them. CDR3 protein: CASSYSQGKSNQPQHF. CDR3 nucleotide sequence: TGTGCCAGCAGTTACTCGCAGGGGAAGAGCAATCAGCCCCAGCATTTT.

This sequence joins TRBV20-1 and TRBJ1-4; 7 bases match TRBD1. Germline V gene sequence: CDR1 DFQATT, CDR2 SNEGSKA (reference sequence). The junction had 2 bases not matched to a gene; V was cut back by 6 bases and J by 1 base. This CDR3 contains 13 residues. CDR3 DNA: TGCAGTGCGTCAGGGGGAACTAATGAAAAACTGTTTTTT. Amino acids: CSASGGTNEKLFF.

V and J are TRBV5-1 and TRBJ2-7, with 11 bases aligning to TRBD2. The J segment lost 0 bases and the V segment lost 5 bases, leaving 4 bases of the junction unmatched. CDR3 size: 15 residues. Per the germline V gene, CDR1 is SGHRS and CDR2 is YFSETQ. The CDR3 region is CASRSGTSGSYEQYF. The DNA of the CDR3 is TGCGCCAGCAGGTCCGGGACTAGCGGCTCCTACGAGCAGTACTTC.

This clonotype turned up a few times. The rearrangement uses TRBV18 and TRBJ1-6; a weak D match, TRBD1 (6 bases). The V end was cut by 2 bases, the J end by 9 bases, with 11 bases between. Germline V gene data show CDR1 as KGHSH and CDR2 as LQKENI. This CDR3 region has 14 residues. This CDR3 reads CASSPKDRVSPLHF. The CDR3 nucleotides are TGTGCCAGCTCACCAAAGGACAGAGTTTCACCCCTCCACTTT.

The J gene is TRBJ1-1, the V gene TRBV12-3 or TRBV12-4, with D perhaps matching TRBD1 (5 bases). The CDR3 is 13 residues long. Trimming took 3 bases from V and 2 from J, leaving 7 bases between them. CDR3 protein: CASSFDSNTEAFF. DNA for the CDR3: TGTGCCAGCAGTTTTGACAGCAACACTGAAGCTTTCTTT.

The J gene is TRBJ1-5, the V gene TRBV11-2; possible D gene TRBD1, 5 bases. Germline V gene data show CDR1 as SGHAT and CDR2 as FQNNGV. V was clipped by 2 bases and J by 2 bases, with 10 bases between them. This CDR3 region has 15 residues. CDR3 amino acids: CASSLQGSGNQPQHF. The CDR3 DNA reads as TGTGCCAGCAGCTTACAGGGATCGGGCAATCAGCCCCAGCATTTT.

The rearrangement links TRBV20-1 to TRBJ1-5; 7 bases are a match to TRBD1. V lost 5 bases to trimming and J lost 5 bases; unmatched junction nucleotides: 9. The CDR3 length is 14 residues. Germline V gene sequence: CDR1 DFQATT, CDR2 SNEGSKA (reference sequence). This chain's CDR3 is CSAARTGVDQPQHF. The DNA for the CDR3 is TGCAGTGCTGCAAGAACAGGGGTGGATCAGCCCCAGCATTTT.

The CDR3 loop reads CASSVVGTSPYEQYF. DNA of the CDR3: TGTGCCAGCAGCGTAGTAGGAACCAGCCCCTACGAGCAGTACTTC. The V gene is TRBV9, the J gene TRBJ2-7; D is unclear. CDR1 and CDR2 (germline): SGDLS, YYNGEE. V lost 0 bases and J lost 2, with 12 bases in between. CDR3 size: 15 residues.

The chain is built from TRBV4-1 and TRBJ1-4, with D perhaps matching TRBD1 (5 bases). Trimming removed 3 bases from V and 2 bases from J, with 19 bases in between. This CDR3 contains 18 residues. Germline CDR1 and CDR2: MGHRA and YSYEKL. CDR3 nucleotide sequence: TGCGCCAGCAGCCACAAATACGGGTCAGGGTCGACTAATGAAAAACTGTTTTTT. Protein: CASSHKYGSGSTNEKLFF.

The chain combines TRBV4-3 with TRBJ2-6, with D unclear. The ends were cut back, 1 base at V and 3 bases at J, with 16 bases in the middle. This CDR3 region has 18 residues. CDR1 LGHNA and CDR2 YSLEER come from the germline V gene. The CDR3: CASSQAVGSGGGANVLTF. The CDR3 DNA reads as TGCGCCAGCAGCCAAGCCGTCGGCTCGGGCGGTGGGGCCAACGTCCTGACTTTC.

V and J are TRBV7-9 and TRBJ2-7; 8 bases match TRBD2. V lost 5 bases, J lost 7 bases, and 16 bases stayed unmatched. The CDR3 consists of 16 residues. The germline gives CDR1 SEHNR, CDR2 FQNEAQ (reference sequence). Here the CDR3 DNA reads TGTGCCAGCAGCCATCCTACTAGCGGAAACGTGGGAGAGCAGTACTTC. This sequence encodes CASSHPTSGNVGEQYF.

This chain links TRBV7-9 with TRBJ2-6; D is unclear. Germline V gives CDR1 SEHNR, CDR2 FQNEAQ (reference sequence). The CDR3 is 15 residues long. V was trimmed by 2 bases and J by 1 base, leaving 6 bases between them. The CDR3 bases are TGTGCCAGCAGCTTATCGGAATCTGGGGCCAACGTCCTGACTTTC. It is translated as CASSLSESGANVLTF.

This clonotype was counted between two and nine times. V gene TRBV6-5 combines with J gene TRBJ1-6; 7 bases agree with TRBD1. The V segment lost 0 bases and the J segment 7 bases; nucleotides outside the gene matches: 3. The CDR3 is 15 amino acids. From germline, CDR1 is MNHEY and CDR2 SVGAGI. The chain's CDR3 is CASSYSNRGNSPLHF. CDR3 bases: TGTGCCAGCAGTTACTCGAACAGGGGAAATTCACCCCTCCACTTT.

The V and J genes are TRBV12-3 or TRBV12-4 and TRBJ2-1, with D possibly matching TRBD2 (5 bases). This CDR3 is 12 amino acids long. V was clipped by 1 base and J by 9 bases, with 7 bases between them. The CDR3 sequence is CASSLGGVEQFF. CDR3 nucleotides: TGTGCCAGCAGTTTAGGGGGAGTTGAGCAGTTCTTC.

This clonotype has only one observation. The rearrangement joins TRBV27 to TRBJ2-7; D remains ambiguous. V lost 4 bases to trimming and J lost 2 bases, with 15 bases between them. The CDR3 covers 15 residues. Germline lookup yields CDR1 MNHEY and CDR2 SMNVEV (reference sequence). The CDR3 nucleotides are TGTGCCAGCAGTTACGGTCCGAGAGACGCCTACGAGCAGTACTTC. Translated: CASSYGPRDAYEQYF.

V and J are TRBV14 and TRBJ2-6; D is unresolved. Germline CDR1 reads SGHDN; CDR2 reads FVKESK. V was pared by 0 bases and J by 0 bases, with 12 bases between. This CDR3 region has 18 residues. For the CDR3, the DNA is TGTGCCAGCAGCCAAGATTCCCGACGGAGCTCTGGGGCCAACGTCCTGACTTTC. It codes for CASSQDSRRSSGANVLTF.

This clonotype was counted only a few times. This rearrangement joins TRBV12-3 or TRBV12-4 to TRBJ2-2; 7 positions match TRBD1. This CDR3 is 17 amino acids long. Trimming at V came to 4 bases and at J to 0 bases, leaving 8 bases not matched to a gene. Here the CDR3 DNA reads TGTGCCAGCAGTTCATCCGGGCAGGGGGCGAACACCGGGGAGCTGTTTTTT. Protein: CASSSSGQGANTGELFF.

The chain uses TRBV27 and TRBJ2-7; 8 positions match TRBD1. This CDR3 comprises 13 residues. CDR1 and CDR2 from the germline V gene are MNHEY and SMNVEV (reference sequence). The junction had 6 bases not matched to a gene; V was cut back by 5 bases and J by 6 bases. CDR3: CASSPGQAREQYF. The CDR3 DNA is TGTGCCAGCAGTCCGGGACAGGCCCGCGAGCAGTACTTC.

This clonotype was seen a few times. The gene calls are TRBV6-5 and TRBJ2-5; possible D gene TRBD2, 6 bases. Between the trimmed V and J ends, which lost 0 bases and 5 bases, there was a span of 13 bases. The germline gives CDR1 MNHEY, CDR2 SVGAGI. This CDR3 contains 15 residues. The CDR3 loop reads CASSYSERVVETQYF. CDR3 coding DNA: TGTGCCAGCAGTTACTCCGAGCGGGTGGTGGAGACCCAGTACTTC.

V and J are TRBV27 and TRBJ1-1, with 9 bases matching TRBD1. The CDR3 is made up of 14 amino acids. Germline CDR1 reads MNHEY; CDR2 reads SMNVEV (reference sequence). V dropped 4 bases and J dropped 5; count of bases not matched to a gene: 5. The CDR3 DNA reads as TGTGCCAGCAGTTCATGGACAGGGGAGACTGAAGCTTTCTTT. Residues: CASSSWTGETEAFF.

The chain uses TRBV28 and TRBJ1-5; D may be TRBD1 (5 bases). Germline V lookup: CDR1 MDHEN, CDR2 SYDVKM. V was cut by 6 bases and J by 2 bases, with 11 bases left in between. The CDR3 is made up of 14 amino acids. CDR3 in DNA: TGTGCCAGCAGCCAGGGTCATGGCAATCAGCCCCAGCATTTT. This codes for CASSQGHGNQPQHF. The whole variable domain, remainder taken from reference TRBV28 and TRBJ1-5, is DVKVTQSSRYLVKRTGEKVFLECVQDMDHENMFWYRQDPGLGLRLIYFSYDVKMKEKGDIPEGYSVSREKKERFSLILESASTNQTSMYLCASSQGHGNQPQHFGDGTRLSIL.

The chain uses TRBV19 and TRBJ2-6, with D hard to call. The germline gives CDR1 LNHDA, CDR2 SQIVND (reference sequence). Trimming removed 6 bases from V and 0 bases from J, with 6 bases in between. The CDR3 runs to 14 residues. The DNA of the CDR3 is TGTGCCAGTAGCCATGTCTCTGGGGCCAACGTCCTGACTTTC. Translation gives CASSHVSGANVLTF.